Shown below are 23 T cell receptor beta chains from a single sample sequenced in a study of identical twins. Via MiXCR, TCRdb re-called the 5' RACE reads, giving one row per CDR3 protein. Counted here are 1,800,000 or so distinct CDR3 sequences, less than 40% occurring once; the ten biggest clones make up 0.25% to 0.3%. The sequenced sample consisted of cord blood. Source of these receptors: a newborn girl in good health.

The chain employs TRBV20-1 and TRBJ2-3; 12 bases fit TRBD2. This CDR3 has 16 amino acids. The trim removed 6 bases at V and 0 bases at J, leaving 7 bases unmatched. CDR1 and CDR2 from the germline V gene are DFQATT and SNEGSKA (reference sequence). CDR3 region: CSAASGGASSTDTQYF. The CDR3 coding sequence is TGCAGTGCCGCTAGCGGGGGGGCCTCTAGCACAGATACGCAGTATTTT.

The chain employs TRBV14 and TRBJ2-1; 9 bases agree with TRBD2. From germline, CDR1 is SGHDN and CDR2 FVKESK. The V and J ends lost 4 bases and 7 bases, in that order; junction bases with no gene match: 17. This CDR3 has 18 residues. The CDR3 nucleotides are TGTGCCAGCAGCCTCCTGGGGGGACTGTTTCTAGCGGGAAATGAGCAGTTCTTC. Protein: CASSLLGGLFLAGNEQFF.

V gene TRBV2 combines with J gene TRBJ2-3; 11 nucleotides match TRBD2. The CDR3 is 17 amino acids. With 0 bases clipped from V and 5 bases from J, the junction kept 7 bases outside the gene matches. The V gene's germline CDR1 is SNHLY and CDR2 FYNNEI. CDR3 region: CASSEALTSGTLDTQYF. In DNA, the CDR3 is TGTGCCAGCAGTGAAGCGCTGACTAGCGGGACCCTAGATACGCAGTATTTT. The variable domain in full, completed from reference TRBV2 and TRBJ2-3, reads EPEVTQTPSHQVTQMGQEVILRCVPISNHLYFYWYRQILGQKVEFLVSFYNNEISEKSEIFDDQFSVERPDGSNFTLKIRSTKLEDSAMYFCASSEALTSGTLDTQYFGPGTRLTVL.

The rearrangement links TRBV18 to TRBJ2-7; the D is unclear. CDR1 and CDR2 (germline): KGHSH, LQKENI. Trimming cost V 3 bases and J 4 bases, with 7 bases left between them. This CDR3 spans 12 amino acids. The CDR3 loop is CASSPIVYEQYF. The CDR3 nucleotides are TGTGCCAGCTCACCCATAGTATACGAGCAGTACTTC. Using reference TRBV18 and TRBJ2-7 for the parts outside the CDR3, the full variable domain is NAGVMQNPRHLVRRRGQEARLRCSPMKGHSHVYWYRQLPEEGLKFMVYLQKENIIDESGMPKERFSAEFPKEGPSILRIQQVVRGDSAAYFCASSPIVYEQYFGPGTRLTVT.

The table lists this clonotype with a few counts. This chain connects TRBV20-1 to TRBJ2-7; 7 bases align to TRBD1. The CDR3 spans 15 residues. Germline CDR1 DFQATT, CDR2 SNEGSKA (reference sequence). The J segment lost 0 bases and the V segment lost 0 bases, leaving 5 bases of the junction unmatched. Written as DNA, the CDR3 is TGCAGTGCTAGAGATCCCGGGACAGCCTCCTACGAGCAGTACTTC. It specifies CSARDPGTASYEQYF.

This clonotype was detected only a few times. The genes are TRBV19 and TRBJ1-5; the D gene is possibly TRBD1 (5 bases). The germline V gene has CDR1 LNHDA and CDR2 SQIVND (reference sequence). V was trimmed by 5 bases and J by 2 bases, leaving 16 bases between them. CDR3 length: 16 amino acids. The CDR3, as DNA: TGTGCCAGTAGTTACCTCTCGACAGTAGGCAATCAGCCCCAGCATTTT. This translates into CASSYLSTVGNQPQHF. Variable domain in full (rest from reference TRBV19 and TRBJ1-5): DGGITQSPKYLFRKEGQNVTLSCEQNLNHDAMYWYRQDPGQGLRLIYYSQIVNDFQKGDIAEGYSVSREKKESFPLTVTSAQKNPTAFYLCASSYLSTVGNQPQHFGDGTRLSIL.

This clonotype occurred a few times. The CDR3 region has the DNA TGTGCCAGCAGCTCAAACCGGGCCTCACCCCTCCACTTT. This translates into CASSSNRASPLHF. The genes are TRBV11-2 and TRBJ1-6; unclear D gene. Germline-derived CDR1 and CDR2 are SGHAT and FQNNGV. V was shortened by 4 bases and J by 10 bases, with 11 bases between the two germline ends. The CDR3 has 13 residues. Using reference TRBV11-2 and TRBJ1-6 for the parts outside the CDR3, the full variable domain is EAGVAQSPRYKIIEKRQSVAFWCNPISGHATLYWYQQILGQGPKLLIQFQNNGVVDDSQLPKDRFSAERLKGVDSTLKIQPAKLEDSAVYLCASSSNRASPLHFGNGTRLTVT.

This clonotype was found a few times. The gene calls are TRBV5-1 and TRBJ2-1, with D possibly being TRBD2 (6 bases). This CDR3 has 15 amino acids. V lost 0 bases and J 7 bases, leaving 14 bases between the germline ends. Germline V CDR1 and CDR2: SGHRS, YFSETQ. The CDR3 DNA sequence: TGCGCCAGCAGCTTGGGGGAGGTTAGAGGGAATGAGCAGTTCTTC. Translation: CASSLGEVRGNEQFF.

As DNA, the CDR3 is TGTGCCAAACCATCTCGGGCCCTCTCCTACGAGCAGTACTTC. Its protein is CAKPSRALSYEQYF. V gene TRBV2 combines with J gene TRBJ2-7; D is uncertain. This CDR3 has 14 amino acids. V lost 10 bases to trimming and J lost 0 bases, with 16 bases between them. In germline, CDR1 is SNHLY, CDR2 FYNNEI.

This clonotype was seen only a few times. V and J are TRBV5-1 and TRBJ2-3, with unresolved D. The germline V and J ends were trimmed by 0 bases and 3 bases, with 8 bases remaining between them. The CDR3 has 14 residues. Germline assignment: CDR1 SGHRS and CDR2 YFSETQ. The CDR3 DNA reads TGCGCCAGCAGCTTGGCCAAAGCTACAGATACGCAGTATTTT. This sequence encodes CASSLAKATDTQYF.

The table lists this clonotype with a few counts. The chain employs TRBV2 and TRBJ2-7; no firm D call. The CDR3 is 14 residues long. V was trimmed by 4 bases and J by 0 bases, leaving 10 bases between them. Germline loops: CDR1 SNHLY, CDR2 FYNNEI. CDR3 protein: CASSVWADSYEQYF. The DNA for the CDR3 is TGTGCCAGCAGTGTGTGGGCTGACTCCTACGAGCAGTACTTC.

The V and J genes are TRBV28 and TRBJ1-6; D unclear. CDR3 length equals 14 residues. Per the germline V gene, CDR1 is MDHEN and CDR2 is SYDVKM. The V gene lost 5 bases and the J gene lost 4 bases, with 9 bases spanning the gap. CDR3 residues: CASSPHAYNSPLHF. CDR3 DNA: TGTGCCAGCAGTCCCCATGCGTATAATTCACCCCTCCACTTT. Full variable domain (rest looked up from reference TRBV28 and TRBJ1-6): DVKVTQSSRYLVKRTGEKVFLECVQDMDHENMFWYRQDPGLGLRLIYFSYDVKMKEKGDIPEGYSVSREKKERFSLILESASTNQTSMYLCASSPHAYNSPLHFGNGTRLTVT.

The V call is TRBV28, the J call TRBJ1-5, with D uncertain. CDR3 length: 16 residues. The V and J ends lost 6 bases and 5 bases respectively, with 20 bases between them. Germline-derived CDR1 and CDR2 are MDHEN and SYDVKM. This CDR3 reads CASSPPWFRAYQPQHF. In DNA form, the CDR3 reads TGTGCCAGCAGCCCCCCTTGGTTTCGGGCGTATCAGCCCCAGCATTTT.

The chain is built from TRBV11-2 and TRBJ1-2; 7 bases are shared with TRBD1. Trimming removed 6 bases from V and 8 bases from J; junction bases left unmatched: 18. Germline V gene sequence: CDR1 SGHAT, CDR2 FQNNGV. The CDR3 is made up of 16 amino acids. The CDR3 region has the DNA TGTGCCAGCAGTTTGGGACCAAACAGGGGTCTCGGAGGCTACACCTTC. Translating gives CASSLGPNRGLGGYTF.

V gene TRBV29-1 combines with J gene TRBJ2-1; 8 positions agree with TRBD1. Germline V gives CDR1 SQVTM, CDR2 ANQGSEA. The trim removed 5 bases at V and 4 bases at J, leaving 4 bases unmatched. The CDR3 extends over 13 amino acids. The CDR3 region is CSVSNRGYNEQFF. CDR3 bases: TGCAGCGTTTCGAACAGGGGGTACAATGAGCAGTTCTTC.

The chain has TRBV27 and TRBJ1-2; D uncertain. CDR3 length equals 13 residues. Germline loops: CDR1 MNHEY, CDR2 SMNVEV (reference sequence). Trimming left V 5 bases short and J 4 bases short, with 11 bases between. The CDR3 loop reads CASSHTTFYGYTF. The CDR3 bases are TGTGCCAGCAGTCACACAACGTTCTATGGCTACACCTTC.

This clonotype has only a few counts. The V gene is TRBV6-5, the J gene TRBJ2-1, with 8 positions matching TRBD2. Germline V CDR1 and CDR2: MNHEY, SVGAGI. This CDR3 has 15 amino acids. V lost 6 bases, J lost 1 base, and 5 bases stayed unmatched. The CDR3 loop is CASRPGTRSYNEQFF. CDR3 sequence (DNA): TGTGCCAGCAGGCCCGGGACTAGGTCCTACAATGAGCAGTTCTTC.

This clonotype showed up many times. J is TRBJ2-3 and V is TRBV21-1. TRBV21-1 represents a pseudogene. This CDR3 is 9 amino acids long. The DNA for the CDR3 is TGTGCCACGCTAGATACGCAGTATTTT. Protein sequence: CATLDTQYF.

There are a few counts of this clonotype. In DNA form, the CDR3 reads TGTGCCAGCAGCGTAGCCGTTTTGGCGCACACCGGGGAGCTGTTTTTT. Translating it yields CASSVAVLAHTGELFF. J is TRBJ2-2 and V is TRBV9; D remains ambiguous. In germline, CDR1 is SGDLS, CDR2 YYNGEE. V was shortened by 0 bases and J by 3 bases, with 12 bases between the two germline ends. The CDR3 is 16 amino acids.

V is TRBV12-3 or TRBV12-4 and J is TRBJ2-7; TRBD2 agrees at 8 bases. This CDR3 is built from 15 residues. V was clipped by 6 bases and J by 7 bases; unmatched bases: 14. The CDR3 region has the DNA TGTGCCAGCAGAGATCTCGGGAGGGCCTACAATGAGCAGTACTTC. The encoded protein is CASRDLGRAYNEQYF.

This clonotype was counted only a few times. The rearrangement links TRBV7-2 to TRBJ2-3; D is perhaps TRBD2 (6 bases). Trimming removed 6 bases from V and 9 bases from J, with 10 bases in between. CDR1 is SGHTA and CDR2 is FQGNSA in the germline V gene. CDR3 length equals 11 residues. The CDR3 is CASRKRVTQYF. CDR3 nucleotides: TGTGCCAGCAGAAAGCGGGTGACGCAGTATTTT.

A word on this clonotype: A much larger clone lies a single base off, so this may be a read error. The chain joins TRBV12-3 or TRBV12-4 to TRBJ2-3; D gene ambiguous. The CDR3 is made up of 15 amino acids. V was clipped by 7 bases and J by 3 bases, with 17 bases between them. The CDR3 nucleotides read TGTGCCAGCACTGGGGTGCTAGTGGGAACAGATACGCAGTATTTT. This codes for CASTGVLVGTDTQYF.

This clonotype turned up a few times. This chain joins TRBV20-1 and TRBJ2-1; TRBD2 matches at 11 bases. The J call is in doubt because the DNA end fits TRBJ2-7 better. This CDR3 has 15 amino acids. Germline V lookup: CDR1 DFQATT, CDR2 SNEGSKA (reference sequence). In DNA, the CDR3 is TGCAGTGCTCCCCTACTAGCGGGAGTTTACAATGAGCAGTACTTC. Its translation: CSAPLLAGVYNEQYF.